The 5 T cell receptor beta chains below were found in one sample sequenced in a study of CD8 T cells in ankylosing spondylitis. From the 5' RACE reads, TCRdb called clonotypes with MiXCR, one entry per CDR3 protein. Here the sample spans 250,000 to 300,000 distinct CDR3 sequences, 20% being singletons. The sequenced sample was blood, either unsorted or a sorted T cell fraction (not recorded which). These receptors came from a male donor with ankylosing spondylitis or in good health (not recorded which).

The chain joins TRBV6-2 or TRBV6-3 to TRBJ2-3; D unresolved. With 7 bases removed from V and 3 bases from J, the gap between germline ends came to 8 bases. Germline V gene lookup returns CDR1 MNHEY and CDR2 SVGEGT. This CDR3 spans 12 amino acids. The CDR3 nucleotides read TGTGCCAGCAAATACGGTACAGATACGCAGTATTTT. It encodes CASKYGTDTQYF.

The table lists this clonotype with a few counts. The chain links TRBV10-3 to TRBJ1-2; perhaps TRBD1 as D (5 bases). Trimming stripped 0 bases from V and 1 base from J, with 12 bases between. CDR3 size: 16 residues. The V gene's germline CDR1 is ENHRY and CDR2 SYGVKD. The CDR3 sequence: CAISESRDGFNYGYTF. The CDR3 DNA follows: TGTGCCATCAGTGAGTCCCGGGACGGCTTTAACTATGGCTACACCTTC.

The rearrangement uses TRBV20-1 and TRBJ2-4; 8 bases match TRBD2. Looked up from germline, CDR1 is DFQATT and CDR2 is SNEGSKA (reference sequence). The CDR3 is 16 amino acids. Trimming removed 0 bases from V and 6 bases from J; junction bases left unmatched: 10. CDR3 nucleotide sequence: TGCAGTGCTAGAGATTCCGATAGCGGGAATGGAAACATTCAGTACTTC. Amino acid sequence: CSARDSDSGNGNIQYF.

J is TRBJ2-7 and V is TRBV20-1; 9 bases fit TRBD2. Germline CDR1 and CDR2: DFQATT and SNEGSKA (reference sequence). The CDR3 consists of 15 residues. The V gene end was trimmed by 5 bases and the J gene end by 1 base; junction bases not matched to a gene: 9. CDR3 sequence: CSAASAGGNSYEQYV. CDR3 in DNA: TGCAGTGCTGCCTCAGCGGGGGGCAATTCCTACGAGCAGTACGTC.

This clonotype was found a few times. The rearrangement uses TRBV6-4 and TRBJ2-2; possible D gene TRBD2, 5 bases. This CDR3 is 14 amino acids long. V was shortened by 7 bases and J by 2 bases, with 11 bases between the two germline ends. CDR1 and CDR2 (germline): MRHNA, SNTAGT. The CDR3 loop reads CASTPGSNTGELFF. CDR3 DNA sequence: TGTGCCAGCACACCGGGGTCAAACACCGGGGAGCTGTTTTTT.